A single T cell receptor beta chain is shown here with its context. The antigen is undetermined. This specimen belongs to a study of T cell responses to AZD1222 COVID-19 vaccine. Study results and limitations: Increases in Spike-specific TCR breadth and depth were seen after two AZD1222 doses. There were vaccine-associated CD4 TCRs across spike, dominant at 160-218 and 743-854.

Data came from immunoSEQ multiplex PCR; TCRdb stores just in-frame clones and leaves some out. The sample gives about 160,000 clones, 88% of which show up once; around 4.5% is in the top ten. The CDR3 runs to 16 residues. The V end lost 0 bases, the J end lost 1 base, and 9 bases lay between the germline ends. In germline, CDR1 is MGHDK, CDR2 SYGVNS. This chain joins TRBV25-1 and TRBJ2-2; D gene uncertain. This clonotype originated in an adult who received the AZD1222 COVID-19 vaccine. The sequences come from peripheral blood, collected 28 days after the second AZD1222 dose. This CDR3 reads CASSEYLLMNTGELFF. The CDR3, as DNA: TGTGCCAGCAGTGAATATCTTTTGATGAACACCGGGGAGCTGTTTTTT.